Detailed here is one T cell receptor (beta chain). Its antigen is unidentified. The data stem from a study of T cells expressing NK-cell markers. As for the study in general: Each TCR beta repertoire originated in sorted T cells that were CD3+CD56+NKG2C+, CD3+CD56+NKG2C- or CD3+CD56-NKG2C+. Serological testing identified seven of the eight sequenced donors as HCMV-seropositive and one as seronegative.

Production of TCR beta cDNA relied on 5'RACE template switching with UMIs. TCRdb reworked the 5' RACE reads into one entry per CDR3 protein, no DNA. The sample has 400,000 to 500,000 distinct CDR3 sequences, and its top ten clones hold 7.3%. General study results and limits: Certain NKG2C+ T cell clones were expanded, and their HCMV specificity remained unclear.

This TCR came from a woman aged 18 to 75 in good health. The specimen was blood T cells: a sorted CD56 or NKG2C T cell subset, CD4+ or CD8+ T cells, or bulk PBMC T cells (not recorded which).

CDR3: CASRSEGTDTQYF. J is TRBJ2-3 and V is TRBV7-6; TCRdb names TRBD2, which stays unverified in the absence of DNA. The V gene's germline CDR1 is SGHVS and CDR2 FNYEAQ. The length of the CDR3 is 13 residues.